Presented here are 27 T cell receptor beta chains from one specimen sequenced in a study of blood T cell repertoires in COVID-19. TCRdb keeps only in-frame clones here, not all; method: immunoSEQ multiplex PCR. Among 150,000 to 200,000 clones listed, 85% to 90% were seen once. Sequencing used peripheral blood. Receptors were obtained from an older woman with COVID-19, enrolled during active disease.

This clone was recorded a few times. V gene TRBV21-1 combines with J gene TRBJ2-7; no DNA check was done on the table's D call, TRBD1. TRBV21-1 is classified as a pseudogene. The CDR3 runs to 14 residues. The DNA of the CDR3 is TGTGCCAGCAGCGATAGGACAGGGGGCCTCGAGCAGTACTTC. Translation gives CASSDRTGGLEQYF.

This clone appeared a few times. CDR3 region: CASRQQPLPQHF. As DNA, the CDR3 is TGTGCCAGCAGACAACAGCCATTGCCCCAGCATTTT. The gene calls are TRBV28 and TRBJ1-5; D uncertain. V dropped 6 bases and J dropped 9 bases, with 12 bases sitting between them. This CDR3 has 12 amino acids. Looked up from germline, CDR1 is MDHEN and CDR2 is SYDVKM.

This sequence joins TRBV2 and TRBJ2-7, with TRBD1 matching over 9 bases. The CDR3 has 12 residues. Per germline, CDR1 SNHLY and CDR2 FYNNEI. V dropped 6 bases and J dropped 6; count of bases not matched to a gene: 3. The CDR3 DNA sequence: TGTGCCAGCAGGGTGACAGGGGGCGAGCAGTACTTC. This translates into CASRVTGGEQYF.

The J gene is TRBJ2-3, the V gene TRBV11-3, with D possibly TRBD2 on 6 matching bases. Trimming took off 4 bases at V and 2 bases at J, with 16 bases between the two ends. The CDR3 runs to 16 residues. Per the germline V gene, CDR1 is SGHNT and CDR2 is YENEEA. The CDR3 DNA is TGTGCCAGCAGCTCCTGGGGGGAGCGGACCACAGATACGCAGTATTTT. Encoded protein: CASSSWGERTTDTQYF. The complete variable domain, with remaining parts taken from reference TRBV11-3 and TRBJ2-3, reads EAGVVQSPRYKIIEKKQPVAFWCNPISGHNTLYWYLQNLGQGPELLIRYENEEAVDDSQLPKDRFSAERLKGVDSTLKIQPAELGDSAVYLCASSSWGERTTDTQYFGPGTRLTVL.

The J gene is TRBJ2-1, the V gene TRBV7-2, with 9 bases lining up with TRBD2. The V gene's germline CDR1 is SGHTA and CDR2 FQGNSA. V lost 5 bases and J lost 1; bases outside the gene matches: 9. The CDR3 has 17 amino acids. CDR3 sequence (DNA): TGTGCCAGCAGCGTTCGTAGCGGGAGTGAGTCCTACAATGAGCAGTTCTTC. It translates to CASSVRSGSESYNEQFF.

This clone has only one observation. The chain links TRBV28 to TRBJ1-2; tentatively, D is TRBD1 (6 bases). Germline CDR1 is MDHEN and CDR2 is SYDVKM. The CDR3 loop spans 15 amino acids. Between the trimmed V and J ends, which lost 3 bases and 4 bases, there was a span of 15 bases. This CDR3 is CASSFPRGGSYGYTF. In DNA form, the CDR3 reads TGTGCCAGCAGTTTCCCCCGGGGGGGCTCCTATGGCTACACCTTC.

The V and J genes are TRBV28 and TRBJ1-6, with D uncertain. Trimming removed 2 bases at V and 7 bases at J, with 15 bases between. Germline values: CDR1 MDHEN, CDR2 SYDVKM. This CDR3 is built from 16 residues. The CDR3 loop is CASSLRSGIGNSPLHF. The CDR3 DNA sequence: TGTGCCAGCAGTTTACGGAGCGGAATAGGGAATTCACCCCTCCACTTT.

This chain uses TRBV18 with TRBJ1-1, with 12 bases identical to TRBD1. Trimming cost V 5 bases and J 4 bases; bases outside gene matches: 8. Looked up from germline, CDR1 is KGHSH and CDR2 is LQKENI. This CDR3 contains 16 residues. This CDR3 is CASSSGQGALGTEAFF. CDR3 bases: TGTGCCAGCTCATCGGGACAGGGGGCCTTGGGCACTGAAGCTTTCTTT.

This clone was counted once. V is TRBV19 and J is TRBJ1-5, with D tentatively TRBD1 (6 bases). Germline V gene lookup returns CDR1 LNHDA and CDR2 SQIVND (reference sequence). Trimming stripped 6 bases from V and 6 bases from J, with 18 bases between. This CDR3 has 15 amino acids. DNA of the CDR3: TGTGCCAGTAGGCCCTTCAGGGGTTCAGGTCAGCCCCAGCATTTT. Protein: CASRPFRGSGQPQHF.

V is TRBV28 and J is TRBJ1-6; D not certain. The CDR3 covers 13 residues. Germline loops: CDR1 MDHEN, CDR2 SYDVKM. The CDR3 DNA reads TGTTCGACCGCCAAGTTTCAGGATTCACCCCTCCACTTT. Its translation: CSTAKFQDSPLHF.

V and J are TRBV3-1 (or the pseudogene TRBV3-2) and TRBJ2-7; the match to TRBD2 covers 7 bases. The V gene's germline CDR1 is LGHDT and CDR2 YNNKEL (reference sequence). Trimming cost V 4 bases and J 3 bases; bases outside gene matches: 3. The CDR3 contains 13 residues. CDR3 coding DNA: TGTGCCAGCAGCCCAGAGCGGGACTACGAGCAGTACTTC. Protein: CASSPERDYEQYF.

The chain links TRBV6-2 or TRBV6-3 to TRBJ2-1, with D hard to call. The CDR3 spans 14 residues. Trimming took off 5 bases at V and 9 bases at J, with 17 bases between the two ends. Per germline, CDR1 MNHEY and CDR2 SVGEGT. CDR3 in amino acids: CASSTLLQQSEQFF. The CDR3 region has the DNA TGTGCCAGCAGTACGCTTCTACAGCAAAGTGAGCAGTTCTTC.

This clone has a single count. The chain employs TRBV9 and TRBJ1-1; weak D call: TRBD1 (6 bases). V gave up 0 bases and J gave up 0 bases, with 12 bases separating them. The CDR3 runs 16 residues. Per germline, CDR1 SGDLS and CDR2 YYNGEE. The CDR3 reads CASSVGTDVMNTEAFF. The CDR3 DNA reads as TGTGCCAGCAGCGTAGGGACAGACGTTATGAACACTGAAGCTTTCTTT.

The chain is built from TRBV7-2 and TRBJ2-7; 11 bases match TRBD2. Germline V lookup: CDR1 SGHTA, CDR2 FQGNSA. There are 14 residues in the CDR3. V lost 5 bases, J lost 7 bases, and 7 bases stayed unmatched. The CDR3 DNA is TGTGCCAGCAGCCTTAGCGGGAGGGCAGGGGAGCAGTACTTC. Protein product: CASSLSGRAGEQYF. The entire variable domain, with the rest obtained from reference TRBV7-2 and TRBJ2-7, is as follows: GAGVSQSPSNKVTEKGKDVELRCDPISGHTALYWYRQSLGQGLEFLIYFQGNSAPDKSGLPSDRFSAERTGGSVSTLTIQRTQQEDSAVYLCASSLSGRAGEQYFGPGTRLTVT.

V is TRBV12-3 or TRBV12-4 and J is TRBJ2-1, with TRBD2 as a possible D gene (5 bases). CDR3 length: 11 amino acids. V was cut by 8 bases and J by 9 bases, with 11 bases left in between. For the CDR3, the DNA is TGTGCCAGCGGCCCCGGGGTTGAGCAGTTCTTC. Amino acid sequence: CASGPGVEQFF.

There are a few counts of this clone. The rearrangement joins TRBV7-9 to TRBJ2-7; D gene uncertain. In germline, CDR1 is SEHNR, CDR2 FQNEAQ (reference sequence). V lost 3 bases to trimming and J lost 5 bases, with 5 bases between them. The CDR3 covers 11 residues. The CDR3 loop reads CASSFSDEQYF. CDR3 DNA sequence: TGTGCCAGCAGCTTCTCGGACGAGCAGTACTTC. The entire variable domain, with the rest obtained from reference TRBV7-9 and TRBJ2-7, is as follows: DTGVSQNPRHKITKRGQNVTFRCDPISEHNRLYWYRQTLGQGPEFLTYFQNEAQLEKSRLLSDRFSAERPKGSFSTLEIQRTEQGDSAMYLCASSFSDEQYFGPGTRLTVT.

This clone was recorded only once. The V call is TRBV4-1, the J call TRBJ2-5; the match to TRBD1 covers 9 bases. Trimming took 5 bases from V and 5 from J; bases not matched to a gene: 6. This CDR3 spans 14 amino acids. Germline V gives CDR1 MGHRA, CDR2 YSYEKL. CDR3 bases: TGCGCCAGCAGCAAGGGACAGGGCACGGAGACCCAGTACTTC. As protein: CASSKGQGTETQYF.

The chain combines TRBV3-1 (or the pseudogene TRBV3-2) with TRBJ2-3, with 8 bases that match TRBD2. Germline V gives CDR1 LGHDT, CDR2 YNNKEL (reference sequence). This CDR3 has 16 amino acids. The V segment lost 4 bases and the J segment 2 bases; nucleotides outside the gene matches: 8. The CDR3 loop reads CASSPLGLAPTDTQYF. The CDR3 DNA reads TGTGCCAGCAGCCCTCTTGGACTAGCCCCCACAGATACGCAGTATTTT.

The chain carries TRBV10-3 and TRBJ2-6; the D is unclear. The CDR3 sequence is 15 residues long. The germline V and J ends were trimmed by 2 bases and 0 bases, with 5 bases remaining between them. CDR1 and CDR2 (germline): ENHRY, SYGVKD. This chain's CDR3 is CAISEVFSGANVLTF. In DNA, the CDR3 is TGTGCCATCAGTGAGGTCTTCTCTGGGGCCAACGTCCTGACTTTC.

The V gene is TRBV6-2 or TRBV6-3, the J gene TRBJ1-5; 8 positions agree with TRBD1. V shed 6 bases and J 4 bases; nucleotides not matched to a gene: 8. The CDR3 length is 15 residues. CDR1 is MNHEY, CDR2 SVGEGT, per germline. CDR3 coding DNA: TGTGCCAGCAGCCGAGACAGGGGATGGAATCAGCCCCAGCATTTT. Amino acid sequence: CASSRDRGWNQPQHF.

V and J are TRBV7-9 and TRBJ2-1; D gene unclear. This CDR3 has 11 amino acids. Germline lookup yields CDR1 SEHNR and CDR2 FQNEAQ (reference sequence). The V and J ends lost 1 base and 9 bases respectively, with 4 bases between them. CDR3 nucleotides: TGTGCCAGCAGCTTAGTGGCTGAGCAGTTCTTC. This encodes CASSLVAEQFF. The whole variable domain, filled in from reference TRBV7-9 and TRBJ2-1, reads DTGVSQNPRHKITKRGQNVTFRCDPISEHNRLYWYRQTLGQGPEFLTYFQNEAQLEKSRLLSDRFSAERPKGSFSTLEIQRTEQGDSAMYLCASSLVAEQFFGPGTRLTVL.

This rearrangement joins TRBV13 to TRBJ2-7; D possibly corresponds to TRBD2 (7 bases). The germline V and J ends were trimmed by 2 bases and 1 base, with 12 bases remaining between them. This CDR3 has 15 residues. Germline-derived CDR1 and CDR2 are PRHDT and FYEKMQ (reference sequence). The CDR3 here is CASSLTGRGSYEQYF. Here the CDR3 DNA reads TGTGCCAGCAGCTTAACAGGGAGGGGGTCCTACGAGCAGTACTTC.

CDR3 DNA sequence: TGCGCCAGCAGTGTAAACAGATTCTCCTACGAGCAGTACTTC. Its protein product is CASSVNRFSYEQYF. This chain joins TRBV10-1 and TRBJ2-7, with D hard to call. V was pared by 4 bases and J by 0 bases, with 10 bases between. Germline V lookup: CDR1 WNHNN, CDR2 SYGVQD (reference sequence). The CDR3 covers 14 residues.

This chain uses TRBV9 with TRBJ2-3, with D maybe TRBD2 (5 bases). In germline, CDR1 is SGDLS, CDR2 YYNGEE. The CDR3 extends over 16 amino acids. Trimming stripped 0 bases from V and 6 bases from J, with 17 bases between. CDR3 sequence (DNA): TGTGCCAGCAGCGTAGCCGCCAGTTCCCCGGGGGATACGCAGTATTTT. This gives the protein CASSVAASSPGDTQYF.

The chain joins TRBV4-3 to TRBJ2-7, with D unresolved. The CDR3 contains 15 residues. Germline V gene data show CDR1 as LGHNA and CDR2 as YSLEER. V was shortened by 0 bases and J by 2 bases, with 11 bases between the two germline ends. DNA for the CDR3: TGCGCCAGCAGCCAAGAATTGTACCACACCTACGAGCAGTACTTC. This gives the protein CASSQELYHTYEQYF.

This rearrangement joins TRBV11-3 to TRBJ2-2, with 8 bases that match TRBD1. CDR3 length equals 14 residues. The germline gives CDR1 SGHNT, CDR2 YENEEA. With V trimmed by 4 bases and J by 5 bases, 3 bases remained unmatched. The DNA for the CDR3 is TGTGCCAGCAGCTCGGACAGGGCTACCGGGGAGCTGTTTTTT. This codes for CASSSDRATGELFF.

The chain carries TRBV5-4 and TRBJ1-1; D is uncertain. Trimming left V 0 bases short and J 6 bases short, with 12 bases between. The germline V gene has CDR1 SGHNT and CDR2 YYREEE (reference sequence). CDR3 length: 14 residues. For the CDR3, the DNA is TGTGCCAGCAGCTTGGAGGTCTCCGGGGCTGAAGCTTTCTTT. It codes for CASSLEVSGAEAFF. The complete variable domain, with remaining parts taken from reference TRBV5-4 and TRBJ1-1, reads ETGVTQSPTHLIKTRGQQVTLRCSSQSGHNTVSWYQQALGQGPQFIFQYYREEENGRGNFPPRFSGLQFPNYSSELNVNALELDDSALYLCASSLEVSGAEAFFGQGTRLTVV.